This is a list of T cell receptor beta chains from one sample in a study of T-cell reconstitution after alpha-beta-depleted transplantation in children. A single record per CDR3 protein comes from TCRdb applying MiXCR to the PCR reads. The data contain a few hundred thousand distinct CDR3 sequences, 10% to 15% of them singletons. Sequenced here: PBMCs, mostly from graft donor cells, sampled 360 days after TCRalphabeta/CD19-depleted stem cell transplant. These receptor sequences come from a male patient aged 10-17 years who had a stem cell transplant for acute myeloid leukemia, so the T cells may come from the graft donor. CDR3s include the opening cysteine and the closing phenylalanine or tryptophan. Each record gives: J gene, V gene, D gene, clone size, CDR3 protein, CDR3 DNA. The D gene is left open where the match is weak. A clone size is listed for some rows: how often the clone was seen (once, few, many), or a class if it is expanded.

TRBJ2-3 TRBV12-3/TRBV12-4 NA few CASIDWAGGTDTQYF TGTGCCAGCATCGATTGGGCAGGGGGCACAGATACGCAGTATTTT
TRBJ2-7 TRBV12-3/TRBV12-4 NA NA CASSTGNYEQYF TGTGCCAGCAGTACAGGAAACTACGAGCAGTACTTC
TRBJ2-3 TRBV7-3 NA NA CASSLTGALGDTQYF TGTGCCAGCAGCTTAACAGGAGCATTAGGTGATACGCAGTATTTT
TRBJ2-4 TRBV2 TRBD2 few CASSERIAGLAKNIQYF TGTGCCAGCAGTGAAAGAATAGCGGGGCTAGCCAAAAACATTCAGTACTTC
TRBJ2-6 TRBV20-1 NA NA CSASRQFSGANVLTF TGCAGTGCTAGTCGACAGTTCTCTGGGGCCAACGTCCTGACTTTC
TRBJ2-7 TRBV5-1 TRBD2 NA CASTPKVIAGAYVYEQYF TGCGCCAGCACCCCGAAGGTAATAGCGGGAGCCTACGTGTACGAGCAGTACTTC
TRBJ2-7 TRBV7-9 NA few CASSPGEGVSYEQYF TGTGCCAGCAGCCCGGGTGAGGGTGTATCCTACGAGCAGTACTTC
TRBJ2-7 TRBV6-2/TRBV6-3 NA few CASSWDRASNNPWAEQYF TGTGCCAGCAGTTGGGATCGGGCCTCGAATAACCCCTGGGCCGAGCAGTACTTC
TRBJ1-1 TRBV28 TRBD1 many CASSFSTGQETFF TGTGCCAGCAGTTTCTCTACCGGACAGGAAACTTTCTTT
TRBJ1-4 TRBV20-1 NA NA CSARDPLPNEKLFF TGCAGTGCTAGAGATCCTTTGCCTAATGAAAAACTGTTTTTT
TRBJ1-3 TRBV29-1 NA NA CSVEREGNTIYF TGCAGCGTTGAGAGGGAAGGAAACACCATATATTTT
TRBJ2-7 TRBV7-9 NA NA CASSFSEGLARYEQYF TGTGCCAGCAGCTTTTCCGAAGGGCTAGCCCGCTACGAGCAGTACTTC
TRBJ2-7 TRBV3-1 TRBD2 NA CASSPTGTSGRAYEQYF TGTGCCAGCAGCCCGACCGGGACTAGCGGGAGGGCCTACGAGCAGTACTTC
TRBJ2-7 TRBV20-1 TRBD2 many CSARVAGGPYEQYF TGCAGTGCTAGAGTAGCGGGAGGCCCCTACGAGCAGTACTTC
TRBJ2-1 TRBV5-4 NA NA CASSLGVGGFGSYNEQFF TGTGCCAGCAGCTTGGGGGTCGGCGGATTCGGCTCCTACAATGAGCAGTTCTTC
TRBJ2-5 TRBV7-2 NA NA CASSGGPPETQYF TGTGCCAGCAGCGGGGGACCTCCAGAGACCCAGTACTTC
TRBJ2-3 TRBV20-1 NA many CSAREVVTDTQYF TGCAGTGCTAGAGAAGTGGTCACAGATACGCAGTATTTT
TRBJ2-2 TRBV7-3 NA few CASSLGPGMIGELFF TGTGCCAGCAGCTTAGGCCCAGGGATGATCGGGGAGCTGTTTTTT
TRBJ2-7 TRBV7-8 NA many CASSLTDLLYEQYF TGTGCCAGCAGCTTAACGGACCTCCTCTACGAGCAGTACTTC
TRBJ1-2 TRBV5-6 TRBD1 many CASSLTGDYGYTF TGTGCCAGCAGCCTCACAGGGGACTATGGCTACACCTTC
TRBJ2-1 TRBV4-2 TRBD2 many CASSQEGLQGAVGTSGINEQFF TGTGCCAGCAGCCAAGAGGGCTTACAGGGGGCTGTAGGGACTAGCGGGATCAATGAGCAGTTCTTC
TRBJ2-1 TRBV4-2 TRBD2 few CASSLLEGSGRAVDEQFF TGTGCCAGCAGCCTCCTGGAAGGTAGCGGGAGGGCCGTCGATGAGCAGTTCTTC
TRBJ1-1 TRBV6-1 NA NA CATKYPGRNTEAFF TGTGCCACCAAATACCCAGGACGGAACACTGAAGCTTTCTTT
TRBJ1-5 TRBV20-1 NA few CSALPVVPLSNQPQHF TGCAGTGCCCTCCCTGTGGTCCCTCTTAGCAATCAGCCCCAGCATTTT
TRBJ2-5 TRBV28 NA many CASILRRTLPQETQYF TGTGCCAGCATCCTAAGACGGACCCTACCCCAAGAGACCCAGTACTTC
TRBJ2-1 TRBV20-1 NA few CSAESRGSYNEQFF TGCAGTGCGGAAAGCAGGGGATCTTACAATGAGCAGTTCTTC
TRBJ2-7 TRBV20-1 TRBD1 few CSARDRAGGDYEQYF TGCAGTGCTAGAGATCGGGCAGGGGGAGACTACGAGCAGTACTTC
TRBJ2-7 TRBV15 TRBD2 few CATSRRIAGYEQYF TGTGCCACCAGTCGACGGATAGCGGGTTACGAGCAGTACTTC
TRBJ2-3 TRBV25-1 TRBD2 few CASSEWGGISTDTQYF TGTGCCAGCAGTGAATGGGGGGGGATAAGCACAGATACGCAGTATTTT
TRBJ2-1 TRBV12-3/TRBV12-4 NA NA CASNLLDNEQFF TGTGCCAGCAACCTCCTGGACAATGAGCAGTTCTTC
TRBJ2-1 TRBV7-6 TRBD2 few CASSLGREGLRGEQFF TGTGCCAGCAGCTTAGGGCGGGAGGGGCTCCGGGGTGAGCAGTTCTTC
TRBJ2-5 TRBV11-2 NA NA CASSLEGGPEYF TGTGCCAGCAGCTTAGAAGGTGGCCCTGAGTACTTC
TRBJ2-1 TRBV7-9 TRBD2 NA CASSLAAGLNEQFF TGTGCCAGCAGCTTAGCAGCGGGGCTAAATGAGCAGTTCTTC
TRBJ2-7 TRBV7-8 NA few CASSLRTGLVSYEQYF TGTGCCAGCAGCCTCAGAACAGGGCTGGTTTCCTACGAGCAGTACTTC
TRBJ1-5 TRBV27 TRBD1 few CASSPGQGNNQPQHF TGTGCCAGCAGTCCGGGACAGGGTAACAATCAGCCCCAGCATTTT
TRBJ2-7 TRBV2 TRBD2 few CASRALAGEYEQYF TGTGCCAGCAGAGCGCTAGCGGGAGAGTACGAGCAGTACTTC
TRBJ2-6 TRBV19 TRBD1 NA CASSPGTGLGANVLTF TGTGCCAGTAGTCCCGGGACAGGGCTCGGGGCCAACGTCCTGACTTTC
TRBJ2-1 TRBV4-2 TRBD2 few CASSQGPSGRKNEQFF TGTGCCAGCAGCCAAGGTCCTAGCGGGAGAAAGAATGAGCAGTTCTTC
TRBJ2-1 TRBV7-9 TRBD1 NA CASSPRTGFSYNEQFF TGTGCCAGCAGCCCTCGGACAGGGTTCTCCTACAATGAGCAGTTCTTC
TRBJ2-5 TRBV20-1 TRBD1 few CSATTGAQETQYF TGCAGTGCTACGACAGGGGCCCAAGAGACCCAGTACTTC
TRBJ1-1 TRBV2 NA few CASSATGVANTEAFF TGTGCCAGCAGTGCAACCGGGGTAGCGAACACTGAAGCTTTCTTT
TRBJ2-5 TRBV7-3 TRBD1 many CASSLLGQGQETQYF TGTGCCAGCAGCTTACTCGGACAGGGACAAGAGACCCAGTACTTC
TRBJ2-7 TRBV5-6 TRBD1 NA CASSTDFPGQGFYEQYF TGTGCCAGCAGCACAGATTTTCCGGGACAGGGGTTCTACGAGCAGTACTTC
TRBJ2-5 TRBV20-1 NA few CSANDRLETQYF TGCAGTGCAAACGACCGCCTAGAGACCCAGTACTTC